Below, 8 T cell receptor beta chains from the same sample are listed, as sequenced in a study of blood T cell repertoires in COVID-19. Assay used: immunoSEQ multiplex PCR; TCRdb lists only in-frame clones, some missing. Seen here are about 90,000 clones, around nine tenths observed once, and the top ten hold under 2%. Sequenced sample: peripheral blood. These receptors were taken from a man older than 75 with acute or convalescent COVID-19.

The CDR3 loop reads CASSQGLAGVNEQFF. The CDR3 DNA sequence: TGTGCCAGCAGCCAGGGACTAGCGGGCGTCAATGAGCAGTTCTTC. The chain employs TRBV14 and TRBJ2-1, with 12 positions matching TRBD2. Germline CDR1 reads SGHDN; CDR2 reads FVKESK. This CDR3 has 15 residues. Germline trimming cut 3 bases from V and 6 bases from J; bases unmatched to any gene: 3.

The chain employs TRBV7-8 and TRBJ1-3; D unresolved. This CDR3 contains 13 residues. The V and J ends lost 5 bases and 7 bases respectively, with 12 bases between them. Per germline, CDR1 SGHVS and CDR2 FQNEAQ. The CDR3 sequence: CASSPTLGNTIYF. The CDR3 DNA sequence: TGTGCCAGCAGCCCGACTCTCGGGAACACCATATATTTT. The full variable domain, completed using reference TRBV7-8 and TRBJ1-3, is GAGVSQSPRYKVAKRGQDVALRCDPISGHVSLFWYQQALGQGPEFLTYFQNEAQLDKSGLPSDRFFAERPEGSVSTLKIQRTQQEDSAVYLCASSPTLGNTIYFGEGSWLTVV.

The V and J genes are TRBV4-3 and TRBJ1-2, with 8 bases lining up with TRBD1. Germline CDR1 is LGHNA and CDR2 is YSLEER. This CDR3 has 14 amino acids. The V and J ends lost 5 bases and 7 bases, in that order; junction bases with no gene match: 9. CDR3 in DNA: TGCGCCAGCAGCGACGGACAGGGCGCCTCTGGCTACACCTTC. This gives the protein CASSDGQGASGYTF.

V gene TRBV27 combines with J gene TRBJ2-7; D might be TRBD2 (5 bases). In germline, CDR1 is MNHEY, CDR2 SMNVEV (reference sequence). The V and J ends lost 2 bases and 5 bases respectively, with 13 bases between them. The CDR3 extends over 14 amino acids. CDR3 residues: CASSLGMLAHEQYF. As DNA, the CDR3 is TGTGCCAGCAGTTTAGGTATGCTAGCCCACGAGCAGTACTTC.

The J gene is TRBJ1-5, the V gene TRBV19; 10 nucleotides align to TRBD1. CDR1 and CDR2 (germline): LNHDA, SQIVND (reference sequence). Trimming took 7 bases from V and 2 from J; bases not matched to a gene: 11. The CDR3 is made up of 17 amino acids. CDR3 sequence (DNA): TGTGCCAGTACCACTTCTAGGGACAGGGGCGGCAATCAGCCCCAGCATTTT. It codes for CASTTSRDRGGNQPQHF. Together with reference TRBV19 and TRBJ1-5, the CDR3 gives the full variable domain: DGGITQSPKYLFRKEGQNVTLSCEQNLNHDAMYWYRQDPGQGLRLIYYSQIVNDFQKGDIAEGYSVSREKKESFPLTVTSAQKNPTAFYLCASTTSRDRGGNQPQHFGDGTRLSIL.

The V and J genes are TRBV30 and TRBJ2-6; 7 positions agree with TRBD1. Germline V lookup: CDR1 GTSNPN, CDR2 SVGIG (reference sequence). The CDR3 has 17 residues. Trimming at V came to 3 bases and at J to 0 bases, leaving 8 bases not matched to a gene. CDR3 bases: TGTGCCTGGAGGTCCGGGACAGTGATCTCTGGGGCCAACGTCCTGACTTTC. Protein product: CAWRSGTVISGANVLTF.

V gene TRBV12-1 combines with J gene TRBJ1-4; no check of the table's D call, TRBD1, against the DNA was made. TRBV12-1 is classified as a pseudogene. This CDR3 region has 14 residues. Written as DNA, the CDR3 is TGTGCCAGCAGACATCGCCAGGTACCTGAAAAACTGTTTTTT. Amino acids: CASRHRQVPEKLFF.

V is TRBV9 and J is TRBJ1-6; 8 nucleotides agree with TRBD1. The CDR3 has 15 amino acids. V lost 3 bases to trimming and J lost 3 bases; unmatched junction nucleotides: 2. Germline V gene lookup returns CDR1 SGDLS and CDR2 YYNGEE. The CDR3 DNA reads TGTGCCAGCAGCGGCGGACAGGGCTATAATTCACCCCTCCACTTT. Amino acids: CASSGGQGYNSPLHF.